Below, one TCR beta chain is given with its context. The sample originates from a study of preoperative IRX-2 immunotherapy in early breast cancer. Regarding treatment: preoperative locoregional IRX-2 cytokine immunotherapy. This phase Ib study tested locoregional IRX-2 cytokine immunotherapy given before surgery. Germline V CDR1 and CDR2: SGHRS, YFSETQ. The CDR3 totals 16 residues. Trimming removed 1 base from V and 2 bases from J, with 12 bases in between. This table comes from immunoSEQ multiplex PCR, and its TCRdb copy is limited to in-frame clones, with some not included. Here the sample spans tens of thousands of clones, around 80% being singletons.

This clonotype was sampled from a human donor with breast cancer. The chain is built from TRBV5-1 and TRBJ2-2; D unresolved. The sequencing used lymph node tissue, collected after IRX-2 immunotherapy. This CDR3 is CASSLRKTSNTGELFF. CDR3 nucleotide sequence: TGCGCCAGCAGCTTGAGAAAGACTTCCAACACCGGGGAGCTGTTTTTT.